The 20 T cell receptor beta chains presented below share a single source sample, sequenced in a study of T cell responses to AZD1222 COVID-19 vaccine. Sequencing was performed with immunoSEQ multiplex PCR; in TCRdb, only in-frame clones are kept and a portion is missing. The table has 120,000 to 150,000 clones, approximately 91% seen once; the top ten hold about 2%. The sample in question was peripheral blood, obtained 28 days after the second AZD1222 dose. Every receptor here comes from an adult who received the AZD1222 COVID-19 vaccine.

J is TRBJ2-1 and V is TRBV19; D might be TRBD2 (5 bases). The germline CDR1 and CDR2 sequences are LNHDA and SQIVND (reference sequence). V was trimmed by 6 bases and J by 0 bases, leaving 9 bases between them. The CDR3 covers 14 residues. The CDR3 sequence: CASRSGSSYNEQFF. The CDR3 nucleotides read TGTGCCAGTAGATCGGGGAGCTCCTACAATGAGCAGTTCTTC. Full variable domain (outside the CDR3, taken from reference TRBV19 and TRBJ2-1): DGGITQSPKYLFRKEGQNVTLSCEQNLNHDAMYWYRQDPGQGLRLIYYSQIVNDFQKGDIAEGYSVSREKKESFPLTVTSAQKNPTAFYLCASRSGSSYNEQFFGPGTRLTVL.

The J gene is TRBJ1-1, the V gene TRBV5-4; no reliable D call. Trimming took off 0 bases at V and 1 base at J, with 7 bases between the two ends. Germline V gene data show CDR1 as SGHNT and CDR2 as YYREEE (reference sequence). There are 14 residues in the CDR3. As DNA, the CDR3 is TGTGCCAGCAGCTTGGGCAGACCGAACACTGAAGCTTTCTTT. Encoded protein: CASSLGRPNTEAFF.

The gene calls are TRBV7-9 and TRBJ2-6; the D is unclear. The V end lost 7 bases, the J end lost 4 bases, and 11 bases lay between the germline ends. This CDR3 comprises 14 residues. Germline CDR1 and CDR2: SEHNR and FQNEAQ (reference sequence). CDR3 DNA sequence: TGTGCCAGCACCTTGAACCGAGGGGCCAACGTCCTGACTTTC. It is translated as CASTLNRGANVLTF. The whole variable domain, remainder taken from reference TRBV7-9 and TRBJ2-6, is DTGVSQNPRHKITKRGQNVTFRCDPISEHNRLYWYRQTLGQGPEFLTYFQNEAQLEKSRLLSDRFSAERPKGSFSTLEIQRTEQGDSAMYLCASTLNRGANVLTFGAGSRLTVL.

The genes are TRBV6-5 and TRBJ2-5; no reliable D call. Per the germline V gene, CDR1 is MNHEY and CDR2 is SVGAGI. The V and J ends lost 0 bases and 5 bases respectively, with 13 bases between them. The CDR3 loop spans 15 amino acids. In DNA form, the CDR3 reads TGTGCCAGCAGTTACTCCGGTTCCCCCGGGGAGACCCAGTACTTC. Translating it yields CASSYSGSPGETQYF.

This chain links TRBV11-2 with TRBJ2-1, with TRBD2 matching over 9 bases. The germline V gene has CDR1 SGHAT and CDR2 FQNNGV. V shed 3 bases, J shed 0 bases, and the junction held 12 bases outside the gene matches. The CDR3 spans 19 residues. CDR3 nucleotides: TGTGCCAGCAGCTTTAGCGCGGCTAGCGGGGTAAACTCCTACAATGAGCAGTTCTTC. This codes for CASSFSAASGVNSYNEQFF.

J is TRBJ1-1 and V is TRBV6-5; D is undetermined. CDR1 is MNHEY, CDR2 SVGAGI, per germline. This CDR3 spans 15 amino acids. V was clipped by 7 bases and J by 0 bases, with 15 bases between them. CDR3 amino acids: CASIPAGRVNTEAFF. The CDR3, as DNA: TGTGCCAGCATCCCGGCCGGGAGAGTGAACACTGAAGCTTTCTTT.

The CDR3 loop reads CASNRTPGGHGELFF. Here the CDR3 DNA reads TGTGCCAGTAATAGAACCCCAGGGGGTCACGGGGAGCTGTTTTTT. The genes are TRBV19 and TRBJ2-2, with 7 bases matching TRBD1. Germline V CDR1 and CDR2: LNHDA, SQIVND (reference sequence). CDR3 length: 15 residues. V gave up 7 bases and J gave up 7 bases; unmatched junction bases: 12. Drawing the rest from reference TRBV19 and TRBJ2-2, the complete variable domain is DGGITQSPKYLFRKEGQNVTLSCEQNLNHDAMYWYRQDPGQGLRLIYYSQIVNDFQKGDIAEGYSVSREKKESFPLTVTSAQKNPTAFYLCASNRTPGGHGELFFGEGSRLTVL.

This rearrangement joins TRBV2 to TRBJ1-5; a weak D match, TRBD1 (6 bases). V was pared by 2 bases and J by 1 base, with 12 bases between. The CDR3 is 16 residues long. The germline gives CDR1 SNHLY, CDR2 FYNNEI. Here the CDR3 DNA reads TGTGCCAGCAGTGAACGACGCAGGGGAAGCAATCAGCCCCAGCATTTT. It is translated as CASSERRRGSNQPQHF.

The rearrangement joins TRBV6-1 to TRBJ1-5, with D hard to call. From germline, CDR1 is MNHNS and CDR2 SASEGT. The CDR3 loop spans 15 amino acids. V was shortened by 1 base and J by 0 bases, with 7 bases between the two germline ends. The CDR3 bases are TGTGCCAGCAGTGAAGAGCAGATTAGCAATCAGCCCCAGCATTTT. It yields the protein CASSEEQISNQPQHF.

V is TRBV2 and J is TRBJ2-1; 8 bases line up with TRBD1. Germline assignment: CDR1 SNHLY and CDR2 FYNNEI. This CDR3 is 14 amino acids long. V gave up 6 bases and J gave up 5 bases; unmatched junction bases: 6. The CDR3 protein is CASRFQGADNEQFF. The CDR3 nucleotides read TGTGCCAGCAGGTTCCAGGGGGCCGACAATGAGCAGTTCTTC.

The chain couples TRBV14 to TRBJ2-3; D may be TRBD1 or TRBD2 (5 bases each). This CDR3 region has 14 residues. Deletions cut 3 bases from V and 2 bases from J, with 9 bases between. Per germline, CDR1 SGHDN and CDR2 FVKESK. CDR3 sequence (DNA): TGTGCCAGCAGCCATCGGGACCCCACAGATACGCAGTATTTT. Translation: CASSHRDPTDTQYF.

Here the CDR3 DNA reads TGTGCCAGCACCTTAGAGGGGAGGGCCAATGAGCAGTTCTTC. Amino acids: CASTLEGRANEQFF. This chain joins TRBV2 and TRBJ2-1; 7 bases agree with TRBD2. Per the germline V gene, CDR1 is SNHLY and CDR2 is FYNNEI. This CDR3 contains 14 residues. Germline trimming cut 7 bases from V and 6 bases from J; bases unmatched to any gene: 9.

The chain links TRBV3-1 (or the pseudogene TRBV3-2) to TRBJ2-7, with D possibly matching TRBD2 (5 bases). CDR3 length: 14 amino acids. Germline CDR1 LGHDT, CDR2 YNNKEL (reference sequence). The V and J ends lost 5 bases and 6 bases respectively, with 17 bases between them. The CDR3 DNA is TGTGCCAGCAGCTCAGGTTATAGCGCTAGCGAGCAGTACTTC. Its protein product is CASSSGYSASEQYF.

The chain is built from TRBV11-3 and TRBJ1-1; D may be TRBD1 (6 bases). V was clipped by 5 bases and J by 4 bases, with 14 bases between them. CDR3 length: 14 amino acids. Germline values: CDR1 SGHNT, CDR2 YENEEA. The CDR3 protein is CASSKSGEATEAFF. CDR3 DNA sequence: TGTGCCAGCAGCAAATCAGGGGAGGCCACTGAAGCTTTCTTT.

V and J are TRBV19 and TRBJ1-2; possible D gene TRBD1, 6 bases. The CDR3 runs 14 residues. V gave up 4 bases and J gave up 4 bases, with 13 bases separating them. In germline, CDR1 is LNHDA, CDR2 SQIVND (reference sequence). The CDR3 bases are TGTGCCAGTAGTACCTCCGGGGGCCTCTATGGCTACACCTTC. Translated: CASSTSGGLYGYTF.

This clone was observed a single time. The chain recombines TRBV29-1 with TRBJ2-1, with TRBD2 matching 13 bases. The germline CDR1 and CDR2 sequences are SQVTM and ANQGSEA. CDR3 length: 20 amino acids. V trimming: 0 bases; J trimming: 7 bases; junction bases outside the gene matches: 18. CDR3 nucleotides: TGCAGCGTTGAAGAAGGGGCCTCGACTAGCGGGGGGACCCGGTGGAATGAGCAGTTCTTC. The encoded protein is CSVEEGASTSGGTRWNEQFF.

The CDR3, as DNA: TGTGCCACCAGTGACTGGAGGGGTGAGGACAGGACTTCCTACGAGCAGTACTTC. Protein product: CATSDWRGEDRTSYEQYF. The chain couples TRBV24-1 to TRBJ2-7, with D possibly TRBD1 on 7 matching bases. V lost 4 bases and J 1 base, leaving 22 bases between the germline ends. CDR1 is KGHDR, CDR2 SFDVKD, per germline. This CDR3 has 18 residues.

The J gene is TRBJ2-1, the V gene TRBV6-2 or TRBV6-3, with 11 bases identical to TRBD2. This CDR3 is built from 16 residues. Looked up from germline, CDR1 is MNHEY and CDR2 is SVGEGT. J gave up 6 bases and V 2 bases, and 6 bases lay outside the gene matches. CDR3 region: CASSYPTSGRGNEQFF. In nucleotides, the CDR3 is TGTGCCAGCAGTTACCCTACTAGCGGGAGAGGCAATGAGCAGTTCTTC.

The J gene is TRBJ1-5, the V gene TRBV7-2; D call uncertain. CDR3 length: 15 amino acids. Germline loops: CDR1 SGHTA, CDR2 FQGNSA. Trimming took 5 bases from V and 4 from J, leaving 15 bases between them. CDR3 in DNA: TGTGCCAGCAGCCCCCCCGGTCTGGGGAATCAGCCCCAGCATTTT. Residues: CASSPPGLGNQPQHF.

The chain couples TRBV9 to TRBJ2-2; 16 nucleotides match TRBD2. Germline CDR1 and CDR2: SGDLS and YYNGEE. The CDR3 is made up of 18 amino acids. V lost 3 bases and J lost 4; bases outside the gene matches: 6. The CDR3, as DNA: TGTGCCAGCAGCGACGGGACTAGCGGGAGGGCCAGCACCGGGGAGCTGTTTTTT. It translates to CASSDGTSGRASTGELFF.